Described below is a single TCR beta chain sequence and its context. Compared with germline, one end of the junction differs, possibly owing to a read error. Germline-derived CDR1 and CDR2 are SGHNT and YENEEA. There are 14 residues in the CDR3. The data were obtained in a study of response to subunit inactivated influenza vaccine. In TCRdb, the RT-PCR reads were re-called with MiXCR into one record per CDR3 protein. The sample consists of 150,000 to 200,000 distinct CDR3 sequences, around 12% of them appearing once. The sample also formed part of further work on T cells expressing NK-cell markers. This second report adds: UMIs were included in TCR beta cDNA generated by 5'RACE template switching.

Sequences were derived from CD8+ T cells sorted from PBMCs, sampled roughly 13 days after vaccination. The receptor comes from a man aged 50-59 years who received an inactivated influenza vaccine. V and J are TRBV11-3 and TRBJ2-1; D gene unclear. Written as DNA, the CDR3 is TGTGCCAGCAGCTTAGGGAGCTCCTACAATGAGAAGTTCTTC. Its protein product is CASSLGSSYNEKFF.